The sequence of this TCR beta chain was determined in a study of T cell changes during pregnancy in multiple sclerosis. This clone was detected once. V lost 1 base and J lost 1; bases outside the gene matches: 9. CDR3 size: 17 residues. Germline loops: CDR1 SGHTA, CDR2 FQGTGA. Repertoires were generated with immunoSEQ multiplex PCR, while TCRdb's copy carries only in-frame clones and drops some. The data show about 40,000 clones, with 75% to 90% seen just once and more than 4.5% held by the top ten. The sequence came from a female donor in good health, enrolled as a control in a pregnancy study. The V call is TRBV7-3, the J call TRBJ1-1; the match to TRBD1 covers 7 bases. Sample: peripheral blood, taken in the first trimester of pregnancy. CDR3 sequence: CASSLRGQSAPNTEAFF. CDR3 DNA: TGTGCCAGCAGCTTAAGGGGACAGTCGGCACCGAACACTGAAGCTTTCTTT. Based on the CDR3 plus reference TRBV7-3 and TRBJ1-1, the full variable domain is GAGVSQTPSNKVTEKGKYVELRCDPISGHTALYWYRQSLGQGPEFLIYFQGTGAADDSGLPNDRFFAVRPEGSVSTLKIQRTERGDSAVYLCASSLRGQSAPNTEAFFGQGTRLTVV.